The 14 T cell receptor beta chains reported below all come from one sample, sequenced in a study of PD-L1 blockade in urothelial cancer. Repertoires were generated with immunoSEQ multiplex PCR, while TCRdb's copy carries only in-frame clones and drops some. The sample shows 85,000 to 130,000 clones, 91% of them seen only once. The input for sequencing was PBMCs, taken around atezolizumab (anti-PD-L1) treatment. These receptors were taken from an elderly woman with urothelial cancer.

The chain couples TRBV11-2 to TRBJ2-1, with 11 bases lining up with TRBD2. The CDR3 has 14 amino acids. From germline, CDR1 is SGHAT and CDR2 FQNNGV. V was pared by 10 bases and J by 0 bases, with 2 bases of the junction left unmatched. This chain's CDR3 is CATGTSGSYNEQFF. CDR3 in DNA: TGTGCCACCGGGACTAGCGGCTCCTACAATGAGCAGTTCTTC.

J is TRBJ1-2 and V is TRBV10-3; D perhaps matches TRBD1 (5 bases). CDR1 is ENHRY and CDR2 is SYGVKD in the germline V gene. CDR3 length equals 13 residues. Between the trimmed V and J ends, which lost 10 bases and 6 bases, there was a span of 18 bases. This CDR3 reads CATQGINSDGYTF. The CDR3 DNA sequence: TGTGCCACCCAGGGTATTAACTCGGATGGCTACACCTTC.

This chain links TRBV6-1 with TRBJ1-5, with 7 bases aligning to TRBD1. The CDR3 runs 14 residues. V gave up 6 bases and J gave up 3 bases; unmatched junction bases: 5. Germline CDR1 and CDR2: MNHNS and SASEGT. CDR3 in amino acids: CASSGTGDNQPQHF. The DNA for the CDR3 is TGTGCCAGCAGCGGCACAGGGGACAATCAGCCCCAGCATTTT.

This clone was observed once. V and J are TRBV5-1 and TRBJ2-3; 7 bases agree with TRBD1. The J segment lost 1 base and the V segment lost 4 bases, leaving 3 bases of the junction unmatched. CDR1 and CDR2 (germline): SGHRS, YFSETQ. The CDR3 spans 14 residues. CDR3 amino acids: CASSHGQGTDTQYF. CDR3 bases: TGCGCCAGCAGCCACGGACAGGGCACAGATACGCAGTATTTT.

The chain has TRBV9 and TRBJ1-1; D gene ambiguous. The ends were cut back, 2 bases at V and 1 base at J, with 12 bases in the middle. The length of the CDR3 is 15 residues. Germline V lookup: CDR1 SGDLS, CDR2 YYNGEE. CDR3 residues: CASSVGDIPNTEAFF. DNA for the CDR3: TGTGCCAGCAGCGTTGGTGACATCCCGAACACTGAAGCTTTCTTT.

V usage is TRBV19 and J usage is TRBJ2-3; the D gene is possibly TRBD1 (6 bases). This CDR3 contains 17 residues. V lost 7 bases and J lost 3, with 23 bases in between. Germline V CDR1 and CDR2: LNHDA, SQIVND (reference sequence). DNA for the CDR3: TGTGCCAGTACCCAACCAACCCCAGGGGTTGGGACAGATACGCAGTATTTT. This sequence encodes CASTQPTPGVGTDTQYF.

The V gene is TRBV27, the J gene TRBJ2-7; 10 bases are shared with TRBD2. This CDR3 comprises 15 residues. Germline V lookup: CDR1 MNHEY, CDR2 SMNVEV (reference sequence). With 4 bases clipped from V and 7 bases from J, the junction kept 10 bases outside the gene matches. CDR3 coding DNA: TGTGCCAGCAGTTCCCAGCGGGAGGGCCGGAGAGAGCAGTACTTC. It encodes CASSSQREGRREQYF.

The gene calls are TRBV6-1 and TRBJ1-4; possible D gene TRBD1, 6 bases. Per germline, CDR1 MNHNS and CDR2 SASEGT. V shed 3 bases and J shed 8 bases, with 10 bases lying between them. CDR3 length: 13 residues. CDR3 in amino acids: CASSEGATEKLFF. The CDR3 DNA reads as TGTGCCAGCAGTGAGGGGGCGACGGAAAAACTGTTTTTT.

The rearrangement joins TRBV7-9 to TRBJ1-2; TRBD1 agrees at 7 bases. The germline CDR1 and CDR2 sequences are SEHNR and FQNEAQ (reference sequence). This CDR3 is 13 amino acids long. V lost 5 bases to trimming and J lost 14 bases; unmatched junction nucleotides: 14. CDR3 sequence reads: CASSTRQGQLLTF. In DNA, the CDR3 is TGTGCCAGCAGCACCCGACAGGGACAGTTATTGACCTTC.

This sequence joins TRBV10-3 and TRBJ2-1, with D possibly matching TRBD2 (5 bases). The V gene's germline CDR1 is ENHRY and CDR2 SYGVKD. Deletions cut 11 bases from V and 4 bases from J, with 15 bases between. The CDR3 is 13 residues long. The CDR3 here is CAAEGGGYNEQFF. The CDR3 nucleotides read TGTGCCGCAGAGGGCGGAGGATACAATGAGCAGTTCTTC.

This rearrangement joins TRBV27 to TRBJ2-7; tentatively, D is TRBD2 (6 bases). This CDR3 spans 15 amino acids. V was trimmed by 6 bases and J by 0 bases, leaving 15 bases between them. The germline V gene encodes CDR1 MNHEY and CDR2 SMNVEV (reference sequence). Here the CDR3 DNA reads TGTGCCAGCAGGACCGTTGCGGGGAACTCCTACGAGCAGTACTTC. It yields the protein CASRTVAGNSYEQYF.

The J gene is TRBJ2-1, the V gene TRBV6-1, with D possibly matching TRBD2 (5 bases). Trimming pared 1 base from V and 3 bases from J, leaving 13 bases between. The CDR3 has 16 residues. CDR1 is MNHNS and CDR2 is SASEGT in the germline V gene. The CDR3 coding sequence is TGTGCCAGCAGTGAAGAGAGGGCTAGAGGCTACAATGAGCAGTTCTTC. Protein: CASSEERARGYNEQFF.

The chain uses TRBV9 and TRBJ2-1, with D possibly TRBD2 on 5 matching bases. Trimming pared 0 bases from V and 2 bases from J, leaving 12 bases between. Germline V lookup: CDR1 SGDLS, CDR2 YYNGEE. The CDR3 length is 16 residues. CDR3 nucleotide sequence: TGTGCCAGCAGCGTAGCTGAGGGCCTCCCCTACAATGAGCAGTTCTTC. This encodes CASSVAEGLPYNEQFF. The full variable domain, with the rest looked up from reference TRBV9 and TRBJ2-1, is DSGVTQTPKHLITATGQRVTLRCSPRSGDLSVYWYQQSLDQGLQFLIQYYNGEERAKGNILERFSAQQFPDLHSELNLSSLELGDSALYFCASSVAEGLPYNEQFFGPGTRLTVL.

The genes are TRBV5-1 and TRBJ2-1, with 14 bases lining up with TRBD2. This CDR3 comprises 14 residues. CDR1 is SGHRS and CDR2 is YFSETQ in the germline V gene. V shed 4 bases, J shed 9 bases, and the junction held 3 bases outside the gene matches. The CDR3 is CASSPGLAGVEQFF. DNA for the CDR3: TGCGCCAGCAGCCCGGGACTAGCGGGAGTTGAGCAGTTCTTC. The whole variable domain, remainder taken from reference TRBV5-1 and TRBJ2-1, is KAGVTQTPRYLIKTRGQQVTLSCSPISGHRSVSWYQQTPGQGLQFLFEYFSETQRNKGNFPGRFSGRQFSNSRSEMNVSTLELGDSALYLCASSPGLAGVEQFFGPGTRLTVL.